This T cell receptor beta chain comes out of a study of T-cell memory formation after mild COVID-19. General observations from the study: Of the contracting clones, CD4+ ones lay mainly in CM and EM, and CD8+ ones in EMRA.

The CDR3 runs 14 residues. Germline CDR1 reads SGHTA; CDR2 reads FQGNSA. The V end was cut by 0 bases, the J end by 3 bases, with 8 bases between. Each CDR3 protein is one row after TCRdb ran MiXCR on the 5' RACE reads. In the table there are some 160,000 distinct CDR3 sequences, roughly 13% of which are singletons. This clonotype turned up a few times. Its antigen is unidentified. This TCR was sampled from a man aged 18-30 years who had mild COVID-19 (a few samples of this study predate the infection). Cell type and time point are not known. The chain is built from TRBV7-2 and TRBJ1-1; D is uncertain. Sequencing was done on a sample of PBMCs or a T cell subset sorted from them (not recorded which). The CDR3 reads CASSLAGGYTEAFF. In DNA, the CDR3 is TGTGCCAGCAGCTTAGCGGGAGGCTACACTGAAGCTTTCTTT.